These 8 T cell receptor beta chains share one sample of origin, sequenced in a study of human T cells and chemical hapten exposure. TCRdb recomputed calls from the RACE reads with MiXCR, one row per CDR3 protein. The repertoire includes roughly 88,000 distinct CDR3 sequences, around 10% of them detected once, and around 4% sits in the top ten. This sample's time point: pre-sensitization, week 0. Treatment given: therapeutic diphenylcyclopropenone sensitization with weekly scalp DPC. Specimen: whole blood, collected in connection with sensitization to the hapten diphenylcyclopropenone (DPC). The receptors come from a woman aged 40 to 49 with alopecia areata. Some clones in this sample may be carry-over from other donors' samples.

This clonotype was detected ten times or more. CDR3 region: CASSEGLGSAYEQYF. DNA of the CDR3: TGTGCCAGCAGCGAGGGGCTGGGGTCCGCCTACGAGCAGTACTTC. The chain carries TRBV3-1 and TRBJ2-7; D may be TRBD1 or TRBD2 (5 bases each). The germline V gene has CDR1 LGHDT and CDR2 YNNKEL (reference sequence). The V end was cut by 5 bases, the J end by 2 bases, with 16 bases between. This CDR3 has 15 residues.

This clonotype appeared many times. The gene calls are TRBV28 and TRBJ1-1; D is unclear. V lost 3 bases and J lost 8, with 25 bases in between. The CDR3 sequence is 17 residues long. From germline, CDR1 is MDHEN and CDR2 SYDVKM. This CDR3 is CASSFQLEIGGRREAFF. The CDR3 bases are TGTGCCAGCAGTTTTCAGTTGGAGATAGGAGGCAGGCGAGAAGCTTTCTTT.

At least ten counts were recorded for this clonotype. The chain couples TRBV11-3 to TRBJ2-1; 7 bases are shared with TRBD1. Germline values: CDR1 SGHNT, CDR2 YENEEA. The CDR3 is 15 amino acids. The J segment lost 2 bases and the V segment lost 5 bases, leaving 6 bases of the junction unmatched. In DNA form, the CDR3 reads TGTGCCAGCAGCCCAGGGGGACAGCCCTACAATGAGCAGTTCTTC. This gives the protein CASSPGGQPYNEQFF.

The J gene is TRBJ2-2, the V gene TRBV9; unclear D gene. In germline, CDR1 is SGDLS, CDR2 YYNGEE. The V end lost 0 bases, the J end lost 4 bases, and 7 bases lay between the germline ends. This CDR3 contains 14 residues. The CDR3 loop reads CASSVVELTGELFF. As DNA, the CDR3 is TGTGCCAGCAGCGTAGTTGAACTCACCGGGGAGCTGTTTTTT. Combining the CDR3 with reference TRBV9 and TRBJ2-2 gives the whole variable domain DSGVTQTPKHLITATGQRVTLRCSPRSGDLSVYWYQQSLDQGLQFLIQYYNGEERAKGNILERFSAQQFPDLHSELNLSSLELGDSALYFCASSVVELTGELFFGEGSRLTVL.

This clonotype was detected a few times. This rearrangement joins TRBV11-2 to TRBJ1-2; D is uncertain. This CDR3 region has 13 residues. Germline lookup yields CDR1 SGHAT and CDR2 FQNNGV. Deletions cut 5 bases from V and 4 bases from J, with 11 bases between. CDR3 residues: CASSPIVPYGYTF. As DNA, the CDR3 is TGTGCCAGCAGCCCGATCGTACCCTATGGCTACACCTTC. The whole variable domain, remainder taken from reference TRBV11-2 and TRBJ1-2, is EAGVAQSPRYKIIEKRQSVAFWCNPISGHATLYWYQQILGQGPKLLIQFQNNGVVDDSQLPKDRFSAERLKGVDSTLKIQPAKLEDSAVYLCASSPIVPYGYTFGSGTRLTVV.

This sequence joins TRBV6-6 and TRBJ1-5; TRBD1 matches 8 bases. The CDR3 has 12 residues. Germline V gene lookup returns CDR1 MNHNY and CDR2 SVGAGI (reference sequence). V trimming: 8 bases; J trimming: 7 bases; junction bases outside the gene matches: 4. The CDR3 nucleotides are TGTGCCAGCCTAGACAGGGGCCAGCCCCAGCATTTT. It is translated as CASLDRGQPQHF.

The chain is built from TRBV20-1 and TRBJ2-3; TRBD2 matches 11 bases. V shed 5 bases and J 4 bases; nucleotides not matched to a gene: 8. CDR3 size: 15 residues. Per germline, CDR1 DFQATT and CDR2 SNEGSKA (reference sequence). In nucleotides, the CDR3 is TGCAGTGCTCTCTATAGCGGGGGGGCCCCAGATACGCAGTATTTT. As protein: CSALYSGGAPDTQYF.

V is TRBV12-3 or TRBV12-4 and J is TRBJ1-2; no reliable D call. V dropped 3 bases and J dropped 4 bases, with 15 bases sitting between them. The CDR3 sequence is 15 residues long. The CDR3 reads CASSFETPNTYGYTF. CDR3 sequence (DNA): TGTGCCAGCAGTTTTGAAACGCCTAATACCTATGGCTACACCTTC.